The rows below give T cell receptor beta chains drawn from one sample of a study of immune characterization of retroperitoneal liposarcoma. From the PCR reads, TCRdb called clonotypes with MiXCR, one entry per CDR3 protein. The sample shows around 6,300 distinct CDR3 sequences, approximately 30% of them seen only once. Sequencing used blood. These receptors were collected from a male donor with retroperitoneal liposarcoma. The conserved cysteine and the conserved F or W are not part of the CDR3 here. The D gene is left open where the match is weak.

d_call: TRBD1; v_call: TRBV7-6; cdr3_aa: ASSPGTGNEKLF
d_call: .; v_call: TRBV6-1; cdr3_aa: ASTGNTEAF
d_call: TRBD2; v_call: TRBV12-3/TRBV12-4; cdr3_aa: ASSSLAGGTINEQF
d_call: .; v_call: TRBV12-3/TRBV12-4; cdr3_aa: ASSPGDLGNQPQH
d_call: .; v_call: TRBV15; cdr3_aa: ATSARQADNEQF
d_call: .; v_call: TRBV7-6; cdr3_aa: ASSLLGGGYEQY
d_call: .; v_call: TRBV6-1; cdr3_aa: ASSELGISYEQY
d_call: .; v_call: TRBV6-2/TRBV6-3; cdr3_aa: ASSYGYNEQS
d_call: .; v_call: TRBV11-2; cdr3_aa: ASSLGRSETQY
d_call: TRBD2; v_call: TRBV6-6; cdr3_aa: ASSPMSGRDSGRARNEQF
d_call: .; v_call: TRBV12-3/TRBV12-4; cdr3_aa: ASRNRQGYGGELF
d_call: .; v_call: TRBV4-1; cdr3_aa: ASPQKFDSFSNQPQH
d_call: TRBD2; v_call: TRBV27; cdr3_aa: ASRQRSGRFHNEQY
d_call: .; v_call: TRBV6-1; cdr3_aa: ASSKGDNYGYT
d_call: .; v_call: TRBV6-6; cdr3_aa: ASRAGANTGELF
d_call: TRBD1; v_call: TRBV7-2; cdr3_aa: ASSPSGTRGNEQY
d_call: .; v_call: TRBV20-1; cdr3_aa: SADGPLGMGEQF
d_call: TRBD2; v_call: TRBV12-3/TRBV12-4; cdr3_aa: ASSRSGDEQY
d_call: TRBD1; v_call: TRBV11-3; cdr3_aa: ASSLSQGAHNEQF
d_call: TRBD1; v_call: TRBV12-3/TRBV12-4; cdr3_aa: ASRGQGVDLGGRYGYT
d_call: .; v_call: TRBV10-2; cdr3_aa: ASSEEGDTQY
d_call: TRBD1; v_call: TRBV7-6; cdr3_aa: ASSVGGVGGYEQF
d_call: .; v_call: TRBV10-2; cdr3_aa: ASVSGTTDTQY
d_call: TRBD2; v_call: TRBV10-3; cdr3_aa: AIMGGREQY
d_call: TRBD2; v_call: TRBV27; cdr3_aa: ASSQGLASEQF
d_call: .; v_call: TRBV27; cdr3_aa: ASSSRKADTQY
d_call: .; v_call: TRBV6-6; cdr3_aa: ASRRGAGETQY
d_call: .; v_call: TRBV6-1; cdr3_aa: ASNRRLGSQETQF
d_call: TRBD1; v_call: TRBV7-8; cdr3_aa: ANTPAGTGRHNEQY
d_call: .; v_call: TRBV12-5; cdr3_aa: ASGPSRYNEQY
d_call: TRBD2; v_call: TRBV7-2; cdr3_aa: ASSPTLGLEQF
d_call: TRBD1; v_call: TRBV20-1; cdr3_aa: SARIGTVNTEAF
d_call: .; v_call: TRBV6-4; cdr3_aa: ASSGDGDTDTQY
d_call: TRBD2; v_call: TRBV6-6; cdr3_aa: ASSYTNRLAGVNNEQF
d_call: TRBD2; v_call: TRBV6-1; cdr3_aa: ASMFAGGDTQY
d_call: .; v_call: TRBV6-1; cdr3_aa: ASTEMGGGGDTQY
d_call: .; v_call: TRBV11-2; cdr3_aa: ASSLKRNTEAF
d_call: .; v_call: TRBV6-1; cdr3_aa: ASSKGGDPRKTQY
d_call: TRBD2; v_call: TRBV6-4; cdr3_aa: ASSDSVSGGGTDTQY
d_call: .; v_call: TRBV12-3/TRBV12-4; cdr3_aa: ASSFGQINEKLF
d_call: TRBD1; v_call: TRBV12-3/TRBV12-4; cdr3_aa: ASSLRQGGHYGYT
d_call: TRBD1; v_call: TRBV7-2; cdr3_aa: ASSPPTGSKNIQF
d_call: TRBD2; v_call: TRBV29-1; cdr3_aa: SVEGGLAGINEQY
d_call: .; v_call: TRBV6-1; cdr3_aa: ASSPLTGMNTEAF
d_call: .; v_call: TRBV12-3/TRBV12-4; cdr3_aa: ASSSISTGYT
d_call: .; v_call: TRBV10-3; cdr3_aa: AISASSAEQF
d_call: .; v_call: TRBV6-1; cdr3_aa: ASSEASYEQY
d_call: .; v_call: TRBV6-1; cdr3_aa: ASSESWVAGNTDTQY
d_call: TRBD1; v_call: TRBV5-6; cdr3_aa: ASSFDTGGAGYT
d_call: TRBD1; v_call: TRBV10-3; cdr3_aa: AITPGGTGEFPYGYT
d_call: .; v_call: TRBV6-6; cdr3_aa: ASTEGRDTQY
d_call: TRBD1; v_call: TRBV6-8; cdr3_aa: ASSPYTGGRQETQY